The 23 T cell receptor beta chains listed next were all sequenced from one sample in a study of blood T cells in healthy people across ages. Together with a sample-barcoded 5' primer, a J-beta primer mix was included in a second PCR lasting roughly 6 to 12 cycles. Via MiXCR, TCRdb re-called the 5' RACE reads, giving one row per CDR3 protein. This sample carries some 930,000 distinct CDR3 sequences, around 29% of them seen once, and the ten largest clones take more than 8.5%. A further study also used this sample, focusing on T cells of mothers and their children.

Material for sequencing was blood. The receptors here all came from a woman in her thirties or forties in good health.

The chain carries TRBV18 and TRBJ2-3; either TRBD1 or TRBD2 may fit D (5 bases each). CDR3 size: 15 residues. Germline loops: CDR1 KGHSH, CDR2 LQKENI. V was clipped by 2 bases and J by 1 base, with 10 bases between them. CDR3 region: CASSPFQGGTDTQYF. DNA for the CDR3: TGTGCCAGCTCACCATTCCAGGGAGGCACAGATACGCAGTATTTT.

The rearrangement uses TRBV2 and TRBJ1-1; 7 bases align to TRBD1. The V and J ends lost 5 bases and 0 bases, in that order; junction bases with no gene match: 3. There are 14 residues in the CDR3. Per the germline V gene, CDR1 is SNHLY and CDR2 is FYNNEI. CDR3 region: CASSKGAMNTEAFF. CDR3 nucleotide sequence: TGTGCCAGCAGTAAGGGGGCGATGAACACTGAAGCTTTCTTT.

This sequence joins TRBV27 and TRBJ1-1, with D hard to call. This CDR3 contains 17 residues. Germline CDR1 reads MNHEY; CDR2 reads SMNVEV (reference sequence). V was trimmed by 5 bases and J by 4 bases, leaving 23 bases between them. CDR3 region: CASSLAAVTMGVTEAFF. In DNA form, the CDR3 reads TGTGCCAGCAGTCTTGCAGCAGTAACCATGGGAGTCACTGAAGCTTTCTTT.

A word on this clonotype: Compared with germline, one end of the junction differs, possibly owing to a read error. This rearrangement joins TRBV29-1 to TRBJ2-1; maybe TRBD2 (6 bases). This CDR3 is 11 amino acids long. Germline V gene lookup returns CDR1 SQVTM and CDR2 ANQGSEA. CDR3 coding DNA: TGCAGCGGAGGGCGGGGCGTTGAGCGGTTCTTC. Translated: CSGGRGVERFF.

This clonotype has at least ten counts. V gene TRBV20-1 combines with J gene TRBJ1-4; D unresolved. The CDR3 sequence is 11 residues long. The V gene's germline CDR1 is DFQATT and CDR2 SNEGSKA (reference sequence). With 3 bases removed from V and 10 bases from J, the gap between germline ends came to 9 bases. The CDR3 DNA is TGCAGTGCTAGGTTGGGTGGAAAACTGTTTTTT. Amino acids: CSARLGGKLFF.

The table lists this clonotype with a few counts. The gene calls are TRBV14 and TRBJ2-1; 8 positions match TRBD2. From germline, CDR1 is SGHDN and CDR2 FVKESK. CDR3 size: 16 residues. V dropped 4 bases and J dropped 10; count of bases not matched to a gene: 15. This CDR3 is CASSPRGSGGSQEQFF. The CDR3 nucleotides read TGTGCCAGCAGCCCGCGAGGGAGCGGGGGCTCCCAAGAGCAGTTCTTC.

This clonotype was recorded at least ten times. This chain connects TRBV7-9 to TRBJ2-1; D uncertain. CDR3 length: 13 residues. V shed 2 bases and J shed 7 bases, with 9 bases lying between them. From germline, CDR1 is SEHNR and CDR2 FQNEAQ (reference sequence). In nucleotides, the CDR3 is TGTGCCAGCAGCTTAACAGTGGGGAATGAGCAGTTCTTC. Its protein product is CASSLTVGNEQFF.

This chain joins TRBV2 and TRBJ1-1; D remains unclear. The germline CDR1 and CDR2 sequences are SNHLY and FYNNEI. This CDR3 is built from 14 residues. Trimming cost V 7 bases and J 1 base, with 13 bases left between them. In nucleotides, the CDR3 is TGTGCCAGCACGTCCACTGGACCGAACACTGAAGCTTTCTTT. It translates to CASTSTGPNTEAFF.

This clonotype was observed at least ten times. V usage is TRBV20-1 and J usage is TRBJ2-3; D call uncertain. The germline CDR1 and CDR2 sequences are DFQATT and SNEGSKA (reference sequence). The V gene lost 0 bases and the J gene lost 4 bases, with 14 bases spanning the gap. The CDR3 consists of 15 residues. CDR3 sequence: CSAREVPDRPDTQYF. CDR3 DNA: TGCAGTGCTAGAGAGGTACCCGACCGGCCAGATACGCAGTATTTT.

The chain carries TRBV5-5 and TRBJ1-2; TRBD1 agrees at 10 bases. CDR1 is SGHKS, CDR2 YYEKEE, per germline (reference sequence). V lost 6 bases, J lost 4 bases, and 12 bases stayed unmatched. This CDR3 is 16 amino acids long. In DNA form, the CDR3 reads TGTGCCAGCAACAGTGGGACAGGGGCGCTAACCTATGGCTACACCTTC. Translating it yields CASNSGTGALTYGYTF.

This clonotype was seen a handful of times. V usage is TRBV6-6 and J usage is TRBJ1-2; 7 bases map to TRBD1. This CDR3 is 15 amino acids long. CDR1 is MNHNY and CDR2 is SVGAGI in the germline V gene (reference sequence). The trim removed 0 bases at V and 8 bases at J, leaving 9 bases unmatched. CDR3 sequence (DNA): TGTGCCAGCAGTTACTCGGGCAGGGGGGAAGGGGGCTACACCTTC. Protein sequence: CASSYSGRGEGGYTF.

This clonotype has a count of ten or more. The chain links TRBV29-1 to TRBJ2-3; 8 nucleotides match TRBD1. Unmatched junction bases numbered 5, after V lost 5 bases and J lost 10 bases. Germline lookup yields CDR1 SQVTM and CDR2 ANQGSEA. The length of the CDR3 is 11 residues. The CDR3 sequence is CSVTTGVAQYF. CDR3 coding DNA: TGCAGCGTTACGACAGGGGTTGCGCAGTATTTT.

The V call is TRBV12-3 or TRBV12-4, the J call TRBJ1-6; no clear D gene. The CDR3 loop spans 18 amino acids. V shed 5 bases and J shed 0 bases, with 17 bases lying between them. CDR3 region: CASSTTYKGSSYNSPLHF. The CDR3 DNA is TGTGCCAGCAGTACGACGTATAAAGGGAGCTCCTATAATTCACCCCTCCACTTT.

This clonotype occurred a few times. Relative to the germline gene, one junction end is altered; a read error may explain this. The J gene is TRBJ2-3, the V gene TRBV7-7, with D possibly being TRBD1 (6 bases). This CDR3 has 16 amino acids. CDR1 SSHAT and CDR2 FNYEAQ come from the germline V gene (reference sequence). CDR3 sequence: CASSPQGTSSTDTQYF. The CDR3 DNA is TGTGCTAGCAGCCCACAGGGTACCTCTAGCACAGATACGCAGTATTTT. Combining the CDR3 with reference TRBV7-7 and TRBJ2-3 gives the whole variable domain GAGVSQSPRYKVTKRGQDVTLRCDPISSHATLYWYQQALGQGPEFLTYFNYEAQPDKSGLPSDRFSAERPEGSISTLTIQRTEQRDSAMYRCASSPQGTSSTDTQYFGPGTRLTVL.

The CDR3 protein is CASRPSTLNTEAFF. Here the CDR3 DNA reads TGTGCCAGCAGGCCCTCGACACTGAACACTGAAGCTTTCTTT. The J gene is TRBJ1-1, the V gene TRBV3-1, with D uncertain. The CDR3 consists of 14 residues. CDR1 LGHDT and CDR2 YNNKEL come from the germline V gene (reference sequence). The V end lost 6 bases, the J end lost 0 bases, and 11 bases lay between the germline ends.

This clonotype was detected only a few times. CDR3 DNA: TGTGCCAGCAGTTACGGCACCGATCCTGGAGGCTACACCTTC. It encodes CASSYGTDPGGYTF. The chain recombines TRBV6-5 with TRBJ1-2, with D hard to call. Trimming left V 2 bases short and J 8 bases short, with 15 bases between. Germline V gene sequence: CDR1 MNHEY, CDR2 SVGAGI. The CDR3 covers 14 residues.

This clonotype was counted between two and nine times. The J gene is TRBJ2-5, the V gene TRBV28; 7 bases agree with TRBD2. This CDR3 spans 14 amino acids. The ends lost 6 bases at V and 5 bases at J; junction bases unmatched: 9. The germline V gene has CDR1 MDHEN and CDR2 SYDVKM. CDR3 in DNA: TGTGCCAGCAGGATACGGGGGGTCCGGGAGACCCAGTACTTC. Protein product: CASRIRGVRETQYF.

Only a few counts were recorded for this clonotype. The genes are TRBV12-3 or TRBV12-4 and TRBJ2-3; D perhaps matches TRBD1 (6 bases). The CDR3 runs 13 residues. The ends were cut back, 8 bases at V and 2 bases at J, with 11 bases in the middle. Written as DNA, the CDR3 is TGTGCCAGCGAGGCAGGGGTCACAGATACGCAGTATTTT. This encodes CASEAGVTDTQYF.

The chain is built from TRBV5-5 and TRBJ2-7, with 11 positions matching TRBD2. Germline trimming cut 4 bases from V and 6 bases from J; bases unmatched to any gene: 9. The CDR3 is 15 amino acids. The germline CDR1 and CDR2 sequences are SGHKS and YYEKEE (reference sequence). CDR3 coding DNA: TGTGCCAGCAGCGCCACTAGCGGGAGAGGGATCGAGCAGTACTTC. Protein sequence: CASSATSGRGIEQYF.

The chain recombines TRBV4-1 with TRBJ1-1; no firm D call. CDR1 is MGHRA, CDR2 YSYEKL, per germline. V was cut by 0 bases and J by 6 bases, with 23 bases left in between. The CDR3 consists of 18 residues. CDR3 residues: CASSQERESRRRIPEAFF. The CDR3 coding sequence is TGCGCCAGCAGCCAAGAGCGTGAAAGCCGCAGGAGGATCCCTGAAGCTTTCTTT.

This clonotype was recorded many times. V usage is TRBV7-2 and J usage is TRBJ1-2; 7 nucleotides line up with TRBD1. V dropped 4 bases and J dropped 1; count of bases not matched to a gene: 9. Germline assignment: CDR1 SGHTA and CDR2 FQGNSA. The CDR3 spans 16 residues. CDR3 region: CASSSGGQGYNYGYTF. The CDR3 bases are TGTGCCAGCAGCTCAGGGGGACAAGGTTATAACTATGGCTACACCTTC.

The chain carries TRBV7-9 and TRBJ2-1; 12 positions match TRBD2. The junction had 7 bases not matched to a gene; V was cut back by 5 bases and J by 8 bases. CDR1 and CDR2 (germline): SEHNR, FQNEAQ (reference sequence). The CDR3 runs to 15 residues. The CDR3 sequence: CASSPRLAGVDEQFF. For the CDR3, the DNA is TGTGCCAGCAGCCCTCGACTAGCGGGAGTCGATGAGCAGTTCTTC.

This clonotype was detected only a few times. V is TRBV27 and J is TRBJ1-2; tentative D call: TRBD1 (6 bases). This CDR3 has 18 amino acids. In germline, CDR1 is MNHEY, CDR2 SMNVEV (reference sequence). V was clipped by 5 bases and J by 4 bases, with 26 bases between them. The CDR3 reads CASSRNRQALSHIYGYTF. CDR3 in DNA: TGTGCCAGCAGTAGGAATCGACAGGCCCTGTCCCACATCTATGGCTACACCTTC.